This T cell receptor (beta chain) was sequenced during a study of T cells after somatic rescue of genetic block. V was pared by 0 bases and J by 3 bases, with 3 bases between. CDR1 GTSNPN and CDR2 SVGIG come from the germline V gene (reference sequence). This CDR3 has 11 amino acids. Comments on this clone: Other DNA sequences from this sample encode an identical CDR3 as well.

This table comes from immunoSEQ multiplex PCR, and its TCRdb copy is limited to in-frame clones, with some not included. The sample consists of approximately 58,000 clones, about 96% of them appearing once. The clonotype originates from a child under two years old. This chain uses TRBV30 with TRBJ2-7; D is unclear. The sample consisted of peripheral blood mononuclear cells (PBMCs). The CDR3 loop is CAWSVRYEQYF. Written as DNA, the CDR3 is TGTGCCTGGAGTGTACGCTACGAGCAGTACTTC.